This T cell receptor beta chain was profiled in a study of blood T cell repertoires in COVID-19. Germline CDR1 SGHNT, CDR2 YENEEA. V was trimmed by 3 bases and J by 4 bases, leaving 19 bases between them. The CDR3 sequence is 17 residues long. Sequencing used immunoSEQ multiplex PCR; TCRdb keeps in-frame clones, though not all of them. The data contain tens of thousands of clones, 88% of them seen just once; the ten biggest clones take up around 8%. Sequenced material: peripheral blood. J is TRBJ2-1 and V is TRBV11-3; tentatively, D is TRBD2 (6 bases). This TCR was sampled from a man in his fifties or sixties with COVID-19, enrolled during active disease. This chain's CDR3 is CASSFIGGPPPYNEQFF. CDR3 DNA: TGTGCCAGCAGCTTCATAGGAGGGCCTCCACCTTACAATGAGCAGTTCTTC. Combining the CDR3 with reference TRBV11-3 and TRBJ2-1 gives the whole variable domain EAGVVQSPRYKIIEKKQPVAFWCNPISGHNTLYWYLQNLGQGPELLIRYENEEAVDDSQLPKDRFSAERLKGVDSTLKIQPAELGDSAVYLCASSFIGGPPPYNEQFFGPGTRLTVL.